This T cell receptor beta chain was recovered during a study of regulatory T cells in long-lasting Graves disease. Stated time point: newly diagnosed GD, antithyroid drugs for less than 3 months. Preparation of the TCR library used RNA extracted from PBMCs. Construction of TCR beta libraries relied on iRepertoire HTBI primers and on Arm-PCR targeting CDR3 regions. TCRdb ran MiXCR on the multiplex PCR reads and lists one entry per CDR3 protein. The data hold 360,000 or so distinct CDR3 sequences, with 16% observed a single time. Germline CDR1 and CDR2: LNHDA and SQIVND (reference sequence). Trimming took off 7 bases at V and 3 bases at J, with 12 bases between the two ends. The CDR3 contains 14 residues. The same sample was also used in a study of T cells in Graves' hyperthyroidism and ophthalmopathy.

This sequence joins TRBV19 and TRBJ1-4; tentative D call: TRBD1 (5 bases). This TCR derives from a man in his forties or fifties with Graves disease. The sample consisted of peripheral blood mononuclear cells (PBMCs), taken at new diagnosis, from a patient treated with antithyroid drugs. In DNA, the CDR3 is TGTGCCAGTACCGGACAAGGAGCTAATGAAAAACTGTTTTTT. Translated, it gives CASTGQGANEKLFF.